This T cell receptor (beta chain) was recovered during a study of blood T cell repertoires in COVID-19. Study details: Some COVID-19 samples were acute and others convalescent; all came from the United States, Italy and Spain. Sources were T cells, B-cell-depleted T cells, or PBMCs; the material itself was cDNA or gDNA.

Methods used by the authors: Nucleated cell counts were estimated from reference gene primer amplification. Data came from immunoSEQ multiplex PCR; TCRdb stores just in-frame clones and leaves some out. The DNA gave D and trimming, while V, J and clone size come from that table. The repertoire has about 34,000 clones, over 90% of them found once; the top ten carry 4% to 6.5%. Germline CDR1 and CDR2: SGDLS and YYNGEE. Unmatched junction bases numbered 6, after V lost 6 bases and J lost 2 bases. The CDR3 has 14 residues. The sequence came from a human donor in a cohort sampled during active COVID-19. The chain couples TRBV9 to TRBJ2-3; the match to TRBD2 covers 7 bases. Sequenced sample: peripheral blood. The CDR3 sequence: CASNAGVYTDTQYF. The CDR3 DNA is TGTGCCAGCAACGCGGGGGTTTACACAGATACGCAGTATTTT.